Presented here are 18 T cell receptor beta chains from one specimen sequenced in a study of T cells after posttransplantation cyclophosphamide. Sampled 1 year posttransplant, controls received myeloablative marrow transplants, methotrexate and a calcineurin inhibitor. Clones were read by immunoSEQ multiplex PCR, and TCRdb kept only the in-frame ones, dropping some. The repertoire consists of about 21,000 clones, with 85% to 90% occurring once and the leading ten covering about 2%. This specimen consisted of PBMCs, obtained approximately 370 days after allogeneic stem cell transplant with calcineurin inhibitor and methotrexate. These receptors all stem from a female patient younger than 45 who received an allogeneic stem cell transplant from an unrelated donor, was CMV-positive, and had acute and chronic GVHD. These T cells may partly come from the graft donor.

V and J are TRBV13 and TRBJ2-7, with TRBD1 matching over 7 bases. The V segment lost 7 bases and the J segment 0 bases; nucleotides outside the gene matches: 9. Germline V lookup: CDR1 PRHDT, CDR2 FYEKMQ (reference sequence). The CDR3 contains 15 residues. The CDR3 nucleotides read TGTGCCAGCACCTTGGGTGGGGACAGCTCCTACGAGCAGTACTTC. Encoded protein: CASTLGGDSSYEQYF.

This chain's CDR3 is CASSVEPQGDTEAFF. DNA for the CDR3: TGTGCCAGCAGCGTAGAACCCCAGGGGGACACTGAAGCTTTCTTT. The J gene is TRBJ1-1, the V gene TRBV9; TRBD1 matches at 7 bases. V was pared by 0 bases and J by 3 bases, with 5 bases of the junction left unmatched. The CDR3 spans 15 residues. Germline CDR1 and CDR2: SGDLS and YYNGEE.

The chain recombines TRBV18 with TRBJ1-6; 8 nucleotides agree with TRBD1. Trimming cost V 3 bases and J 9 bases; bases outside gene matches: 7. Germline V gives CDR1 KGHSH, CDR2 LQKENI. The CDR3 extends over 15 amino acids. CDR3 protein: CASSPPQGAGSPLHF. CDR3 in DNA: TGTGCCAGCTCACCCCCTCAGGGGGCAGGTTCACCCCTCCACTTT.

The V gene is TRBV5-6, the J gene TRBJ2-7; 8 nucleotides agree with TRBD1. CDR3 length: 13 residues. CDR1 and CDR2 (germline): SGHDT, YYEEEE. V trimming: 6 bases; J trimming: 4 bases; junction bases outside the gene matches: 6. The CDR3 DNA reads TGTGCCAGCACCAGGACAGGGTTTTACGAGCAGTACTTC. This translates into CASTRTGFYEQYF.

This clone has only one observation. The V gene is TRBV5-6, the J gene TRBJ2-5; 7 bases agree with TRBD2. The germline gives CDR1 SGHDT, CDR2 YYEEEE. The junction had 9 bases not matched to a gene; V was cut back by 5 bases and J by 5 bases. The CDR3 runs 14 residues. Written as DNA, the CDR3 is TGTGCCAGCAGGCCTTTGGGAGGGCCGGAGACCCAGTACTTC. Protein product: CASRPLGGPETQYF.

The sample holds one count of this clone. This rearrangement joins TRBV10-1 to TRBJ1-1; 9 bases are a match to TRBD1. V lost 7 bases and J lost 6; bases outside the gene matches: 6. The V gene's germline CDR1 is WNHNN and CDR2 SYGVQD (reference sequence). The CDR3 sequence is 13 residues long. CDR3 nucleotides: TGCGCCAGCACCCGACAGGGGGACGCTGAAGCTTTCTTT. As protein: CASTRQGDAEAFF.

This clone was detected a few times. The gene calls are TRBV6-5 and TRBJ1-5; maybe TRBD1 (5 bases). This CDR3 contains 14 residues. Germline values: CDR1 MNHEY, CDR2 SVGAGI. V was clipped by 6 bases and J by 7 bases, with 16 bases between them. CDR3 in DNA: TGTGCCAGCAGCTCCGGAGGGGTTCGGCAGCCCCAGCATTTT. Amino acids: CASSSGGVRQPQHF.

This clone was picked up one time. The rearrangement joins TRBV6-1 to TRBJ2-7; D not certain. The CDR3 is 15 residues long. Trimming left V 6 bases short and J 2 bases short, with 17 bases between. Germline V gives CDR1 MNHNS, CDR2 SASEGT. The CDR3 DNA is TGTGCCAGCAGCGCTATCTTCCCGATCGCCTACGAGCAGTACTTC. Amino acid sequence: CASSAIFPIAYEQYF.

This clone has a single count. V usage is TRBV11-3 and J usage is TRBJ1-6; D is uncertain. Germline V gene sequence: CDR1 SGHNT, CDR2 YENEEA. The CDR3 contains 14 residues. Trimming took off 5 bases at V and 4 bases at J, with 9 bases between the two ends. The CDR3 spells CASSVTSYNSPLHF. The CDR3 bases are TGTGCCAGCAGCGTCACAAGTTATAATTCACCCCTCCACTTT.

This clone was found once. The DNA for the CDR3 is TGTGCCTGGAGACCCCGCGGCAGAGGATACGAGCAGTACGTC. Translation gives CAWRPRGRGYEQYV. The chain couples TRBV30 to TRBJ2-7; D gene uncertain. The CDR3 has 14 amino acids. The germline CDR1 and CDR2 sequences are GTSNPN and SVGIG (reference sequence). With 3 bases removed from V and 4 bases from J, the gap between germline ends came to 16 bases.

The V and J genes are TRBV19 and TRBJ2-1; D is uncertain. V was cut by 6 bases and J by 2 bases, with 8 bases left in between. This CDR3 comprises 13 residues. Germline values: CDR1 LNHDA, CDR2 SQIVND (reference sequence). CDR3 sequence reads: CASSERTYNEQFF. Here the CDR3 DNA reads TGTGCCAGTAGCGAGAGGACCTACAATGAGCAGTTCTTC.

V gene TRBV15 combines with J gene TRBJ2-7, with TRBD2 identical over 8 bases. This CDR3 has 12 amino acids. CDR1 is LNHNV, CDR2 YYDKDF, per germline (reference sequence). The ends lost 4 bases at V and 7 bases at J; junction bases unmatched: 3. The CDR3 is CATSIRGGEQYF. CDR3 sequence (DNA): TGTGCCACCAGCATACGGGGGGGGGAGCAGTACTTC. Supplemented by reference TRBV15 and TRBJ2-7, the full variable domain reads DAMVIQNPRYQVTQFGKPVTLSCSQTLNHNVMYWYQQKSSQAPKLLFHYYDKDFNNEADTPDNFQSRRPNTSFCFLDIRSPGLGDTAMYLCATSIRGGEQYFGPGTRLTVT.

The V call is TRBV27, the J call TRBJ2-7, with a weak D call TRBD2 (5 bases). Germline-derived CDR1 and CDR2 are MNHEY and SMNVEV (reference sequence). V was pared by 2 bases and J by 0 bases, with 11 bases between. The CDR3 is 15 residues long. The CDR3 nucleotides read TGTGCCAGCAGTTTAACGGGATTATTCTCCTACGAGCAGTACGTC. It specifies CASSLTGLFSYEQYV.

Concerning this clone itself: Compared with germline, one end of the junction differs, possibly owing to a read error. Written as DNA, the CDR3 is TGTGCCAGCAGTGAAACGGGACTAGCGTTAGAGGAGCAGCTCTTC. Its protein product is CASSETGLALEEQLF. The rearrangement links TRBV2 to TRBJ2-1; 10 nucleotides line up with TRBD2. The germline V gene encodes CDR1 SNHLY and CDR2 FYNNEI. The length of the CDR3 is 15 residues.

The chain uses TRBV9 and TRBJ2-3; 13 bases match TRBD2. Germline trimming cut 3 bases from V and 0 bases from J; bases unmatched to any gene: 1. The CDR3 totals 16 residues. CDR1 and CDR2 from the germline V gene are SGDLS and YYNGEE. Written as DNA, the CDR3 is TGTGCCAGCAGCGCGGGACTAGCGGGAAGCACAGATACGCAGTATTTT. As protein: CASSAGLAGSTDTQYF.

The chain uses TRBV6-4 and TRBJ2-5, with D possibly matching TRBD2 (5 bases). Germline V gene sequence: CDR1 MRHNA, CDR2 SNTAGT. This CDR3 spans 15 amino acids. The ends were cut back, 3 bases at V and 1 base at J, with 12 bases in the middle. The CDR3: CASSDSAGSQETQYF. DNA for the CDR3: TGTGCCAGCAGTGATTCTGCGGGTTCCCAAGAGACCCAGTACTTC.

The rearrangement uses TRBV6-1 and TRBJ1-2; D not resolved. The CDR3 spans 14 residues. The V end lost 5 bases, the J end lost 5 bases, and 15 bases lay between the germline ends. CDR1 is MNHNS, CDR2 SASEGT, per germline. DNA for the CDR3: TGTGCCAGCAGTCAGGAAGGTCTTTCGTATGGCTACACCTTC. It is translated as CASSQEGLSYGYTF.

This sequence joins TRBV19 and TRBJ1-6; a possible D gene is TRBD1 (6 bases). CDR3 length: 15 residues. Between the trimmed V and J ends, which lost 6 bases and 4 bases, there was a span of 13 bases. CDR1 and CDR2 (germline): LNHDA, SQIVND (reference sequence). CDR3 loop: CASRDRNDYNSPLHF. The CDR3 nucleotides read TGTGCCAGTAGAGACAGGAATGATTATAATTCACCCCTCCACTTT.